The 28 T cell receptor beta chains given below trace back to one sample, sequenced in a study of T cell responses to AZD1222 COVID-19 vaccine. The protocol was immunoSEQ multiplex PCR, while the TCRdb copy is restricted to in-frame clones and leaves out a portion. The sample carries 82,000 or so clones, more than 90% recorded once. The specimen comprised peripheral blood, sampled on day 0 of AZD1222 vaccination. The receptor source for this set is an adult in good health.

The rearrangement joins TRBV5-1 to TRBJ2-2; D assignment may be TRBD1 or TRBD2 (5 bases each). The CDR3 consists of 15 residues. Germline assignment: CDR1 SGHRS and CDR2 YFSETQ. V lost 0 bases, J lost 4 bases, and 10 bases lay in between. CDR3 protein: CASSLVQGPTGELFF. The CDR3 DNA reads as TGCGCCAGCAGCTTGGTGCAGGGACCCACCGGGGAGCTGTTTTTT.

This clone was seen once. The chain joins TRBV7-9 to TRBJ2-4; TRBD1 matches at 7 bases. Unmatched junction bases numbered 8, after V lost 3 bases and J lost 0 bases. The CDR3 length is 17 residues. Germline lookup yields CDR1 SEHNR and CDR2 FQNEAQ (reference sequence). CDR3 DNA sequence: TGTGCCAGCAGCTTGGACACACAGGGGCTAGCCAAAAACATTCAGTACTTC. Its translation: CASSLDTQGLAKNIQYF.

This clone was detected once. The chain carries TRBV6-5 and TRBJ2-7; TRBD2 agrees at 12 bases. This CDR3 contains 14 residues. The trim removed 8 bases at V and 8 bases at J, leaving 10 bases unmatched. In germline, CDR1 is MNHEY, CDR2 SVGAGI. The CDR3 sequence: CASRDVLAGGKQYF. The CDR3 bases are TGTGCCAGCCGAGACGTACTAGCGGGGGGCAAGCAGTACTTC.

The chain couples TRBV29-1 to TRBJ1-2; 7 bases match TRBD1. Germline V CDR1 and CDR2: SQVTM, ANQGSEA. V gave up 5 bases and J gave up 8 bases; unmatched junction bases: 8. The length of the CDR3 is 12 residues. In DNA form, the CDR3 reads TGCAGCGTTTTACAGGGGACTCAAGGCTACACCTTC. This gives the protein CSVLQGTQGYTF.

The V call is TRBV7-3, the J call TRBJ2-1; 11 positions agree with TRBD2. The CDR3 spans 17 residues. Germline V lookup: CDR1 SGHTA, CDR2 FQGTGA. V lost 5 bases and J lost 8; bases outside the gene matches: 14. The CDR3 nucleotides are TGTGCCAGCAGCCCCAAAGGTCTAGCGGGGGGTATCGATGAGCAGTTCTTC. Its translation is CASSPKGLAGGIDEQFF.

The chain recombines TRBV9 with TRBJ2-5; 11 bases are shared with TRBD2. The V segment lost 0 bases and the J segment 3 bases; nucleotides outside the gene matches: 4. From germline, CDR1 is SGDLS and CDR2 YYNGEE. The CDR3 totals 16 residues. For the CDR3, the DNA is TGTGCCAGCAGCGTAGGCTCTAGCGGGGGGAAAGAGACCCAGTACTTC. Translated, it gives CASSVGSSGGKETQYF.

The chain uses TRBV2 and TRBJ2-7; 7 bases line up with TRBD1. With 7 bases clipped from V and 0 bases from J, the junction kept 6 bases outside the gene matches. The germline gives CDR1 SNHLY, CDR2 FYNNEI. The CDR3 has 14 residues. CDR3 bases: TGTGCCAGCATTTTCCGGGACAGCTCCTACGAGCAGTACTTC. This translates into CASIFRDSSYEQYF.

The chain has TRBV4-1 and TRBJ1-5, with a tentative D call TRBD1 (5 bases). The CDR3 spans 15 residues. Per the germline V gene, CDR1 is MGHRA and CDR2 is YSYEKL. V lost 5 bases, J lost 6 bases, and 17 bases lay in between. CDR3 nucleotide sequence: TGCGCCAGCAGCATTACGGCCCAGGGAGGTCAGCCCCAGCATTTT. Its translation is CASSITAQGGQPQHF.

This sequence joins TRBV28 and TRBJ1-2, with D hard to call. Germline V gene data show CDR1 as MDHEN and CDR2 as SYDVKM. The CDR3 covers 11 residues. Between the trimmed V and J ends, which lost 6 bases and 4 bases, there was a span of 6 bases. The CDR3 DNA reads as TGTGCCAGCAGGGGTGGCTATGGCTACACCTTC. Protein: CASRGGYGYTF.

This chain connects TRBV19 to TRBJ2-1, with 8 bases that match TRBD2. Germline V lookup: CDR1 LNHDA, CDR2 SQIVND (reference sequence). This CDR3 is built from 16 residues. The ends lost 8 bases at V and 5 bases at J; junction bases unmatched: 14. The DNA for the CDR3 is TGTGCCAGTCGAACCCTGTGGCGGGGGGCCGACAATGAGCAGTTCTTC. This gives the protein CASRTLWRGADNEQFF.

The genes are TRBV9 and TRBJ2-3; 7 nucleotides agree with TRBD2. Germline V gives CDR1 SGDLS, CDR2 YYNGEE. The CDR3 consists of 18 residues. V lost 4 bases to trimming and J lost 6 bases; unmatched junction nucleotides: 20. The chain's CDR3 is CASSPLGGTTDPTDTQYF. CDR3 DNA: TGTGCCAGCAGCCCCCTGGGTGGGACTACTGACCCCACGGATACGCAGTATTTT.

The J gene is TRBJ1-6, the V gene TRBV27; the match to TRBD1 covers 7 bases. The CDR3 consists of 15 residues. V was pared by 3 bases and J by 10 bases, with 9 bases of the junction left unmatched. Germline V gene data show CDR1 as MNHEY and CDR2 as SMNVEV (reference sequence). The CDR3: CASSFSTGSSSPLHF. For the CDR3, the DNA is TGTGCCAGCAGTTTTTCGACAGGGTCTAGCTCACCCCTCCACTTT.

This chain connects TRBV5-5 to TRBJ1-1; no firm D call. CDR3 length equals 15 residues. The V gene lost 2 bases and the J gene lost 4 bases, with 15 bases spanning the gap. Per germline, CDR1 SGHKS and CDR2 YYEKEE (reference sequence). CDR3 loop: CASSFLRGEGTEAFF. In nucleotides, the CDR3 is TGTGCCAGCAGCTTTCTGCGGGGAGAGGGCACTGAAGCTTTCTTT.

The rearrangement links TRBV28 to TRBJ1-2, with D perhaps TRBD1 (5 bases). V lost 8 bases and J 7 bases, leaving 23 bases between the germline ends. This CDR3 has 15 amino acids. The germline V gene has CDR1 MDHEN and CDR2 SYDVKM. This CDR3 is CASRGQGRMAFGYTF. DNA for the CDR3: TGTGCCAGCCGTGGACAAGGACGAATGGCTTTTGGCTACACCTTC.

This clone was seen once. V is TRBV28 and J is TRBJ1-4; 11 positions match TRBD1. Germline-derived CDR1 and CDR2 are MDHEN and SYDVKM. Germline trimming cut 6 bases from V and 7 bases from J; bases unmatched to any gene: 7. The CDR3 length is 15 residues. The CDR3 region is CASSLRTGGVEKLFF. The CDR3 region has the DNA TGTGCCAGCAGCCTGCGGACAGGGGGCGTTGAAAAACTGTTTTTT.

This clone was recorded once. The V and J genes are TRBV19 and TRBJ2-3; D call uncertain. This CDR3 spans 12 amino acids. Germline loops: CDR1 LNHDA, CDR2 SQIVND (reference sequence). Trimming pared 6 bases from V and 6 bases from J, leaving 10 bases between. The CDR3 coding sequence is TGTGCCAGTAGGCAGTCCGGGGATACGCAGTATTTT. It codes for CASRQSGDTQYF.

The V gene is TRBV12-3 or TRBV12-4, the J gene TRBJ2-2; unclear D gene. The CDR3 is 11 amino acids. Deletions cut 4 bases from V and 5 bases from J, with 2 bases between. CDR3 DNA sequence: TGTGCCAGCAGTTATACCGGGGAGCTGTTTTTT. Translation: CASSYTGELFF.

J is TRBJ1-2 and V is TRBV5-6, with unresolved D. This CDR3 has 14 amino acids. V was cut by 4 bases and J by 8 bases, with 18 bases left in between. CDR1 is SGHDT, CDR2 YYEEEE, per germline. CDR3 sequence (DNA): TGTGCCAGCAGCAGTGCTGGGTCGACTGGGGGCTACACCTTC. As protein: CASSSAGSTGGYTF. The full variable domain, rest sourced from reference TRBV5-6 and TRBJ1-2, is DAGVTQSPTHLIKTRGQQVTLRCSPKSGHDTVSWYQQALGQGPQFIFQYYEEEERQRGNFPDRFSGHQFPNYSSELNVNALLLGDSALYLCASSSAGSTGGYTFGSGTRLTVV.

In its sample, this clone was seen once. The J gene is TRBJ1-1, the V gene TRBV6-5; maybe TRBD1 (5 bases). The germline V gene has CDR1 MNHEY and CDR2 SVGAGI. The CDR3 is 14 residues long. V dropped 10 bases and J dropped 1 base, with 16 bases sitting between them. The CDR3 nucleotides are TGTGCCACCAGGCAGGGCCTGTCGAACACTGAAGCTTTCTTT. Its protein is CATRQGLSNTEAFF.

This sequence joins TRBV28 and TRBJ1-2, with TRBD1 identical over 8 bases. V gave up 2 bases and J gave up 4 bases; unmatched junction bases: 6. Per germline, CDR1 MDHEN and CDR2 SYDVKM. This CDR3 region has 15 residues. CDR3 DNA sequence: TGTGCCAGCAGTTTAGGTGGACAGGGTGCCTATGGCTACACCTTC. It codes for CASSLGGQGAYGYTF.

V gene TRBV19 combines with J gene TRBJ1-5, with TRBD1 identical over 10 bases. Trimming at V came to 4 bases and at J to 0 bases, leaving 3 bases not matched to a gene. Germline CDR1 is LNHDA and CDR2 is SQIVND (reference sequence). The CDR3 sequence is 16 residues long. The DNA for the CDR3 is TGTGCCAGTAGTACGTGGACAGGGGGTAGCAATCAGCCCCAGCATTTT. Translated: CASSTWTGGSNQPQHF.

The V call is TRBV5-4, the J call TRBJ1-6; D perhaps matches TRBD1 (6 bases). The CDR3 runs 16 residues. Trimming pared 4 bases from V and 6 bases from J, leaving 17 bases between. Looked up from germline, CDR1 is SGHNT and CDR2 is YYREEE (reference sequence). The CDR3 DNA reads as TGTGCCAGCAGCCAGGGTGGGGGCGCCTCTAATTCACCCCTCCACTTT. It yields the protein CASSQGGGASNSPLHF.

V gene TRBV19 combines with J gene TRBJ1-1, with 8 bases that match TRBD1. The ends lost 3 bases at V and 6 bases at J; junction bases unmatched: 6. Germline assignment: CDR1 LNHDA and CDR2 SQIVND (reference sequence). The CDR3 contains 14 residues. DNA of the CDR3: TGTGCCAGTAGTATTGGGGAGACAGGGGCTGAAGCTTTCTTT. Protein: CASSIGETGAEAFF.

The gene calls are TRBV5-1 and TRBJ2-7; 11 bases are a match to TRBD1. Germline CDR1 reads SGHRS; CDR2 reads YFSETQ. J was trimmed by 5 bases and V by 0 bases; bases with no gene match: 4. There are 15 residues in the CDR3. CDR3 loop: CASSLGRTGGNEQYF. DNA for the CDR3: TGCGCCAGCAGCTTGGGTCGGACAGGGGGCAACGAGCAGTACTTC.

A remark on this clone: At one of its ends the junction is not consistent with the germline gene, which may arise from a read error. V gene TRBV28 combines with J gene TRBJ2-7, with unresolved D. The CDR3 totals 13 residues. Germline V gives CDR1 MDHEN, CDR2 SYDVKM. CDR3 nucleotides: TGTGCCAGCAGTTTTTATCCCCTCTTGGGTTTGCACTTC. Translating it yields CASSFYPLLGLHF.

V usage is TRBV18 and J usage is TRBJ1-2; 11 nucleotides align to TRBD1. CDR1 is KGHSH, CDR2 LQKENI, per germline. The CDR3 has 13 amino acids. Trimming cost V 6 bases and J 12 bases; bases outside gene matches: 9. CDR3 amino acids: CASSPPGTGGHTF. CDR3 bases: TGTGCCAGCTCCCCTCCCGGGACAGGGGGTCACACCTTC.

The rearrangement uses TRBV3-1 (or the pseudogene TRBV3-2) and TRBJ2-7; D possibly corresponds to TRBD1 (6 bases). V was clipped by 3 bases and J by 5 bases, with 17 bases between them. The CDR3 is 15 residues long. Germline loops: CDR1 LGHDT, CDR2 YNNKEL (reference sequence). This CDR3 reads CASSQNRERFDEQYF. The CDR3 coding sequence is TGTGCCAGCAGCCAGAACAGGGAGAGGTTTGACGAGCAGTACTTC.

The chain recombines TRBV2 with TRBJ2-7, with 7 nucleotides matching TRBD2. With 10 bases clipped from V and 6 bases from J, the junction kept 15 bases outside the gene matches. The CDR3 is 14 amino acids. CDR1 is SNHLY and CDR2 is FYNNEI in the germline V gene. CDR3 sequence reads: CATILGGVLGEQYF. CDR3 bases: TGTGCCACTATATTGGGAGGGGTCCTAGGCGAGCAGTACTTC.